One and the same sample provided the 32 T cell receptor beta chains below, sequenced in a study of cytomegalovirus exposure and HLA in healthy donors. PCR was performed using 60 Vbeta and 13 Jbeta primers. Assay: immunoSEQ multiplex PCR; the TCRdb copy retains only in-frame clones and omits some. Of 95,000 to 110,000 clones listed, roughly 82% were seen once; the top ten hold about 4.3%. The sequenced sample consisted of PBMCs. These receptors all stem from a male donor in good health and CMV-seronegative.

V gene TRBV7-9 combines with J gene TRBJ1-1, with 7 bases matching TRBD1. Trimming at V came to 6 bases and at J to 0 bases, leaving 7 bases not matched to a gene. From germline, CDR1 is SEHNR and CDR2 FQNEAQ (reference sequence). The CDR3 covers 15 residues. DNA for the CDR3: TGTGCCAGCAGGAACAACAGGGGAATGAACACTGAAGCTTTCTTT. It encodes CASRNNRGMNTEAFF. Filled out from reference TRBV7-9 and TRBJ1-1, the complete variable domain reads DTGVSQNPRHKITKRGQNVTFRCDPISEHNRLYWYRQTLGQGPEFLTYFQNEAQLEKSRLLSDRFSAERPKGSFSTLEIQRTEQGDSAMYLCASRNNRGMNTEAFFGQGTRLTVV.

V gene TRBV7-2 combines with J gene TRBJ2-7; D perhaps matches TRBD1 (5 bases). Germline values: CDR1 SGHTA, CDR2 FQGNSA. This CDR3 contains 14 residues. V gave up 1 base and J gave up 4 bases, with 11 bases separating them. The CDR3 bases are TGTGCCAGCAGCTTAGATCAGGGTGGTTACGAGCAGTACTTC. Amino acids: CASSLDQGGYEQYF.

This clone occurred once. V and J are TRBV10-1 and TRBJ2-1, with 7 nucleotides matching TRBD1. CDR1 WNHNN and CDR2 SYGVQD come from the germline V gene (reference sequence). The CDR3 has 13 residues. J was trimmed by 6 bases and V by 7 bases; bases with no gene match: 6. The CDR3 loop reads CASKGASGNEQFF. The CDR3 nucleotides are TGCGCCAGCAAGGGGGCCTCCGGCAATGAGCAGTTCTTC.

V is TRBV7-9 and J is TRBJ1-1; 8 bases map to TRBD1. In germline, CDR1 is SEHNR, CDR2 FQNEAQ (reference sequence). This CDR3 has 15 amino acids. The J segment lost 5 bases and the V segment lost 5 bases, leaving 10 bases of the junction unmatched. CDR3 bases: TGTGCCAGCAGCCCGAGACAGGGGAGGGGAACTGAAGCTTTCTTT. Protein: CASSPRQGRGTEAFF.

V and J are TRBV4-1 and TRBJ2-7; 11 bases fit TRBD2. CDR1 is MGHRA and CDR2 is YSYEKL in the germline V gene. V gave up 3 bases and J gave up 0 bases; unmatched junction bases: 1. This CDR3 region has 15 residues. CDR3: CASSQGLAVSYEQYF. The DNA of the CDR3 is TGCGCCAGCAGCCAGGGACTAGCGGTCTCCTACGAGCAGTACTTC.

This clone has more than one count but fewer than ten. V gene TRBV5-4 combines with J gene TRBJ2-1; 13 bases are a match to TRBD2. CDR3 length: 18 residues. In germline, CDR1 is SGHNT, CDR2 YYREEE (reference sequence). J lost 8 bases, V lost 4 bases, and 15 bases had no gene match. CDR3 sequence: CASSPGTSGKPKGDEQFF. In nucleotides, the CDR3 is TGTGCCAGCAGCCCGGGGACTAGCGGGAAACCGAAGGGGGATGAGCAGTTCTTC.

This rearrangement joins TRBV7-2 to TRBJ1-1; 7 nucleotides agree with TRBD1. The germline V gene has CDR1 SGHTA and CDR2 FQGNSA. V trimming: 5 bases; J trimming: 0 bases; junction bases outside the gene matches: 6. The CDR3 runs to 15 residues. The CDR3 sequence is CASSTRTGMNTEAFF. In nucleotides, the CDR3 is TGTGCCAGCAGCACCAGGACAGGCATGAACACTGAAGCTTTCTTT.

The rearrangement links TRBV6-4 to TRBJ2-1, with 7 bases lining up with TRBD2. The CDR3 is 16 amino acids. The V gene end was trimmed by 0 bases and the J gene end by 4 bases; junction bases not matched to a gene: 6. Germline V lookup: CDR1 MRHNA, CDR2 SNTAGT. The CDR3 region is CASSDSGVAGYNEQFF. The CDR3 coding sequence is TGTGCCAGCAGTGACTCAGGGGTAGCGGGTTACAATGAGCAGTTCTTC.

This chain connects TRBV9 to TRBJ1-5; TRBD1 matches 11 bases. Per germline, CDR1 SGDLS and CDR2 YYNGEE. The CDR3 runs 18 residues. Losses at the gene ends were 0 bases for V and 1 base for J; bases not matched to a gene: 6. CDR3 sequence (DNA): TGTGCCAGCAGCGTAGGGGACAGGGGGTTTATGAGCAATCAGCCCCAGCATTTT. It translates to CASSVGDRGFMSNQPQHF.

The CDR3 coding sequence is TGCGCCAGCAGCGGGGGACTGGGGAGCACAGATACGCAGTATTTT. Protein: CASSGGLGSTDTQYF. The chain employs TRBV5-1 and TRBJ2-3; maybe TRBD2 (6 bases). The CDR3 length is 15 residues. Germline CDR1 is SGHRS and CDR2 is YFSETQ. Trimming took 4 bases from V and 0 from J, leaving 12 bases between them.

The V gene is TRBV1, the J gene TRBJ2-7; the table assigns TRBD2, which was not confirmed against the DNA. TRBV1 is assigned pseudogene status. The CDR3 sequence is 19 residues long. CDR3: CTSSQDTRTSGRAFYEQYF. For the CDR3, the DNA is TGCACCAGCAGCCAAGATACCCGGACTAGCGGGAGGGCCTTCTACGAGCAGTACTTC.

This sequence joins TRBV18 and TRBJ2-5, with D hard to call. Germline lookup yields CDR1 KGHSH and CDR2 LQKENI. This CDR3 region has 14 residues. Trimming shortened V by 2 bases and J by 4 bases, and 11 bases separated the two germline ends. In nucleotides, the CDR3 is TGTGCCAGCTCACCAAGGAGCATCCCAGAGACCCAGTACTTC. This encodes CASSPRSIPETQYF.

The chain joins TRBV2 to TRBJ2-7, with 7 positions matching TRBD1. The CDR3 covers 15 residues. In germline, CDR1 is SNHLY, CDR2 FYNNEI. Germline trimming cut 4 bases from V and 3 bases from J; bases unmatched to any gene: 9. The CDR3 sequence: CASSGMGQMIYEQYF. CDR3 DNA sequence: TGTGCCAGCAGTGGGATGGGACAGATGATCTACGAGCAGTACTTC.

The rearrangement joins TRBV19 to TRBJ2-7; 7 nucleotides line up with TRBD1. The V segment lost 3 bases and the J segment 3 bases; nucleotides outside the gene matches: 5. This CDR3 region has 14 residues. CDR1 and CDR2 from the germline V gene are LNHDA and SQIVND (reference sequence). The CDR3: CASSMAGGVYEQYF. CDR3 sequence (DNA): TGTGCCAGTAGTATGGCAGGGGGAGTCTACGAGCAGTACTTC.

V is TRBV6-5 and J is TRBJ2-7, with D possibly being TRBD2 (6 bases). This CDR3 is 13 amino acids long. Deletions cut 7 bases from V and 7 bases from J, with 17 bases between. Germline V gene lookup returns CDR1 MNHEY and CDR2 SVGAGI. The CDR3 region is CASTPRRAGEQYF. The CDR3 coding sequence is TGTGCCAGCACTCCCCGACGGGCGGGGGAGCAGTACTTC.

This clone occurred once. The chain has TRBV6-5 and TRBJ1-2; D uncertain. Between the trimmed V and J ends, which lost 6 bases and 7 bases, there was a span of 18 bases. Germline CDR1 and CDR2: MNHEY and SVGAGI. This CDR3 contains 14 residues. CDR3 loop: CASRLIGNVGGYTF. CDR3 bases: TGTGCCAGCAGACTAATAGGAAACGTCGGTGGCTACACCTTC.

V is TRBV5-1 and J is TRBJ2-3; 14 positions agree with TRBD2. The CDR3 is made up of 16 amino acids. The junction had 4 bases not matched to a gene; V was cut back by 4 bases and J by 3 bases. Looked up from germline, CDR1 is SGHRS and CDR2 is YFSETQ. This chain's CDR3 is CASSLRLAGGTDTQYF. CDR3 bases: TGCGCCAGCAGCCTCAGACTAGCGGGGGGGACAGATACGCAGTATTTT.

The J gene is TRBJ2-7, the V gene TRBV4-1, with 10 positions matching TRBD2. From germline, CDR1 is MGHRA and CDR2 YSYEKL. Germline trimming cut 3 bases from V and 1 base from J; bases unmatched to any gene: 0. The CDR3 covers 14 residues. CDR3 sequence reads: CASSQTSGSYEQYF. The CDR3 DNA sequence: TGCGCCAGCAGCCAGACTAGCGGGTCCTACGAGCAGTACTTC.

CDR3 DNA sequence: TGTGCCAGCAGCCGAGAGGCGGGGTATGGCTACACCTTC. This codes for CASSREAGYGYTF. The genes are TRBV7-2 and TRBJ1-2; no clear D. This CDR3 contains 13 residues. The ends were cut back, 5 bases at V and 5 bases at J, with 12 bases in the middle. Germline V CDR1 and CDR2: SGHTA, FQGNSA.

J is TRBJ1-1 and V is TRBV15; D might be TRBD1 (6 bases). Trimming took off 3 bases at V and 1 base at J, with 6 bases between the two ends. The CDR3 consists of 13 residues. CDR1 is LNHNV and CDR2 is YYDKDF in the germline V gene (reference sequence). The CDR3 DNA is TGTGCCACCAGCAGGACAGGGAACACTGAAGCTTTCTTT. It encodes CATSRTGNTEAFF.

The V gene is TRBV6-5, the J gene TRBJ2-7; weak D call: TRBD1 (6 bases). The CDR3 covers 14 residues. CDR1 is MNHEY and CDR2 is SVGAGI in the germline V gene. V was clipped by 5 bases and J by 3 bases, with 14 bases between them. The CDR3 nucleotides read TGTGCCAGCAGTCCTTCCGGACAGAGCTACGAGCAGTACTTC. It encodes CASSPSGQSYEQYF.

This clone has just one count. The chain uses TRBV11-3 and TRBJ2-1; 13 nucleotides match TRBD2. V lost 4 bases and J lost 3; bases outside the gene matches: 0. Germline V gene sequence: CDR1 SGHNT, CDR2 YENEEA. This CDR3 spans 15 amino acids. CDR3 residues: CASSWTSGSYNEQFF. As DNA, the CDR3 is TGTGCCAGCAGCTGGACTAGCGGGAGCTACAATGAGCAGTTCTTC.

V is TRBV27 and J is TRBJ2-7; TRBD1 aligns across 12 bases. CDR1 is MNHEY and CDR2 is SMNVEV in the germline V gene (reference sequence). V shed 6 bases, J shed 5 bases, and the junction held 5 bases outside the gene matches. The length of the CDR3 is 14 residues. CDR3 region: CASRPGTGGDEQYF. The DNA for the CDR3 is TGTGCCAGCAGGCCCGGGACAGGGGGCGACGAGCAGTACTTC.

The chain carries TRBV14 and TRBJ2-1, with 10 bases lining up with TRBD1. After removal of 1 base from V and 9 bases from J, the junction contained 9 bases not matched to a gene. This CDR3 has 16 residues. Germline loops: CDR1 SGHDN, CDR2 FVKESK. This CDR3 is CASSQAPLTGGGEQFF. The CDR3 region has the DNA TGTGCCAGCAGCCAAGCTCCCCTGACAGGGGGCGGTGAGCAGTTCTTC.

The chain carries TRBV5-1 and TRBJ2-3; TRBD2 matches at 7 bases. Germline-derived CDR1 and CDR2 are SGHRS and YFSETQ. Trimming at V came to 2 bases and at J to 0 bases, leaving 3 bases not matched to a gene. This CDR3 spans 15 amino acids. In DNA, the CDR3 is TGCGCCAGCAGCTTTGGCGGGGGAAGCACAGATACGCAGTATTTT. It yields the protein CASSFGGGSTDTQYF.

The V gene is TRBV6-5, the J gene TRBJ2-7, with D maybe TRBD1 (6 bases). The germline V gene has CDR1 MNHEY and CDR2 SVGAGI. The V end lost 5 bases, the J end lost 12 bases, and 17 bases lay between the germline ends. The CDR3 extends over 12 amino acids. The CDR3 loop is CASSEAGTQVYF. Here the CDR3 DNA reads TGTGCCAGCAGTGAGGCAGGGACACAGGTGTACTTC.

This clone has more than one count but fewer than ten. Different DNA sequences within this sample yield the same CDR3. The genes are TRBV6-5 and TRBJ1-5, with 7 bases aligning to TRBD1. The CDR3 is 15 residues long. Germline trimming cut 4 bases from V and 1 base from J; bases unmatched to any gene: 4. CDR1 is MNHEY, CDR2 SVGAGI, per germline. The chain's CDR3 is CASSSRQGSNQPQHF. The CDR3 DNA is TGTGCCAGCAGTTCTCGACAGGGAAGCAATCAGCCCCAGCATTTT.

The V call is TRBV19, the J call TRBJ2-5; possible D gene TRBD2, 5 bases. V was trimmed by 2 bases and J by 4 bases, leaving 20 bases between them. Germline loops: CDR1 LNHDA, CDR2 SQIVND (reference sequence). This CDR3 region has 17 residues. The CDR3 DNA follows: TGTGCCAGTAGTATACGGACTGGGTCAGGCCCTCGAGAGACCCAGTACTTC. This translates into CASSIRTGSGPRETQYF.

The genes are TRBV5-6 and TRBJ2-7; 7 bases line up with TRBD2. This CDR3 region has 17 residues. Germline V gene lookup returns CDR1 SGHDT and CDR2 YYEEEE. V shed 0 bases, J shed 0 bases, and the junction held 9 bases outside the gene matches. The CDR3 reads CASSLDYSLADSYEQYF. In DNA, the CDR3 is TGTGCCAGCAGCTTGGATTACAGCCTAGCGGACTCCTACGAGCAGTACTTC.

The gene calls are TRBV6-5 and TRBJ1-4; 7 bases align to TRBD1. The V gene end was trimmed by 4 bases and the J gene end by 0 bases; junction bases not matched to a gene: 5. The CDR3 is made up of 16 amino acids. Germline V gene sequence: CDR1 MNHEY, CDR2 SVGAGI. CDR3 in DNA: TGTGCCAGCAGTTTAGGACAGGTGGCAACTAATGAAAAACTGTTTTTT. It specifies CASSLGQVATNEKLFF.

The rearrangement joins TRBV27 to TRBJ2-5; 9 bases line up with TRBD2. Judging by the DNA end, TRBJ2-7 fits better; the J call may be wrong. The germline V gene has CDR1 MNHEY and CDR2 SMNVEV (reference sequence). This CDR3 has 15 amino acids. The CDR3 DNA sequence: TGTGCCAGCAGTTTAGAGGGCGGGAGGGACCACGAGCAGTACTTC. As protein: CASSLEGGRDHEQYF.

The table lists this clone with a few counts. V gene TRBV6-1 combines with J gene TRBJ2-5; D may be TRBD2 (5 bases). The J call is uncertain, as TRBJ2-7 better fits the DNA end. This CDR3 has 12 amino acids. Germline V gives CDR1 MNHNS, CDR2 SASEGT. The CDR3 region has the DNA TGTGCCAGCAGGGACTTCCCCTACGAGCAGTACTTC. It is translated as CASRDFPYEQYF.